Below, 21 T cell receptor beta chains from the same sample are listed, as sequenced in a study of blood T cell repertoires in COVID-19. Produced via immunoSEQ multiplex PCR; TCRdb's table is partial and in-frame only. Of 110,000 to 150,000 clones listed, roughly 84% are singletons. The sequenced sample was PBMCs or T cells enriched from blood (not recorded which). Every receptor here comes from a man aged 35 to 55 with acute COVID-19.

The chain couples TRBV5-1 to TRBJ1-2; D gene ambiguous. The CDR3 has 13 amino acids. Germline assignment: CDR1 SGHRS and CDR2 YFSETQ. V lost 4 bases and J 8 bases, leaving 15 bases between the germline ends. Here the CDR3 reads CASSPVRGDGYTF. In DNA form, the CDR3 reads TGCGCCAGCAGCCCCGTTCGGGGAGACGGCTACACCTTC.

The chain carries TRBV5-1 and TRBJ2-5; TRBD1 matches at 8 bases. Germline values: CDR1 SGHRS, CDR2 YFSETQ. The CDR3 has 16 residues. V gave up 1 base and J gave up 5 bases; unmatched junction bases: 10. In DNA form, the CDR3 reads TGCGCCAGCAGCTTGCGACAGGGGTTTTTAGGGGAGACCCAGTACTTC. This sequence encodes CASSLRQGFLGETQYF.

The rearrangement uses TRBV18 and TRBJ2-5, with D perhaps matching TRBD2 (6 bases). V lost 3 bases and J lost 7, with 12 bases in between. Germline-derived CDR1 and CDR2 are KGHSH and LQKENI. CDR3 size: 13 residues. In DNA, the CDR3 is TGTGCCAGCTCACCGGCTAGCGCTGGGACCCAGTACTTC. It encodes CASSPASAGTQYF.

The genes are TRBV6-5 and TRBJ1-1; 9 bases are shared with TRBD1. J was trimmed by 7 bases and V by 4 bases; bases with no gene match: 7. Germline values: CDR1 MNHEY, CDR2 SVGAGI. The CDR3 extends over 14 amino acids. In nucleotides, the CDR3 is TGTGCCAGCAGTTTCGGACAGGGGCGGATTGAAGCTTTCTTT. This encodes CASSFGQGRIEAFF.

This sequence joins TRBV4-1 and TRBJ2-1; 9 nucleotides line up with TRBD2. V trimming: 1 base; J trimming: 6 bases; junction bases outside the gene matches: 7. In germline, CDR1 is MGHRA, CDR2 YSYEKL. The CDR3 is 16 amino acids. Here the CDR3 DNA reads TGCGCCAGCAGCCAAGCTGGGGGACTAGCCCGCAATGAGCAGTTCTTC. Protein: CASSQAGGLARNEQFF.

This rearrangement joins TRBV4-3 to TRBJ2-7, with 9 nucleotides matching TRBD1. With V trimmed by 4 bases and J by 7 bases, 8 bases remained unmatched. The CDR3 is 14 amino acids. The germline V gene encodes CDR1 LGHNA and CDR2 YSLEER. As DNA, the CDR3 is TGCGCCAGCAGCCCCTACAGGGGGCCGGGAGAGCAGTACTTC. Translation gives CASSPYRGPGEQYF.

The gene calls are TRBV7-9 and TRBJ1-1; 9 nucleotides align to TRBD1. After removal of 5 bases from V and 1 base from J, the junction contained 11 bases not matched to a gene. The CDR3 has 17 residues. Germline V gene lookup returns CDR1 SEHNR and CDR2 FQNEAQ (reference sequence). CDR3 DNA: TGTGCCAGCAGCCCCGGGACAGGGAACCCCAAGAACACTGAAGCTTTCTTT. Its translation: CASSPGTGNPKNTEAFF.

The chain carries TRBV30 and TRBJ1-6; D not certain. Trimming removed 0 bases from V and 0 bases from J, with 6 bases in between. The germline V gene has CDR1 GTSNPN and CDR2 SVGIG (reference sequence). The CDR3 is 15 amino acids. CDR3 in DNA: TGTGCCTGGAGTGTAGCTATCTCCTATAATTCACCCCTCCACTTT. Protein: CAWSVAISYNSPLHF. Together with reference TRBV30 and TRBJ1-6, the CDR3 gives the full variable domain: SQTIHQWPATLVQPVGSPLSLECTVEGTSNPNLYWYRQAAGRGLQLLFYSVGIGQISSEVPQNLSASRPQDRQFILSSKKLLLSDSGFYLCAWSVAISYNSPLHFGNGTRLTVT.

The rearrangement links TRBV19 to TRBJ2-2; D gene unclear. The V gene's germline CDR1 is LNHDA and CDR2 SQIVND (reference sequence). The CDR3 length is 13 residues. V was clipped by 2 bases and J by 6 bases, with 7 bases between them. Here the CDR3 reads CASSILDPGELFF. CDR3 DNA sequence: TGTGCCAGTAGTATACTAGACCCCGGGGAGCTGTTTTTT.

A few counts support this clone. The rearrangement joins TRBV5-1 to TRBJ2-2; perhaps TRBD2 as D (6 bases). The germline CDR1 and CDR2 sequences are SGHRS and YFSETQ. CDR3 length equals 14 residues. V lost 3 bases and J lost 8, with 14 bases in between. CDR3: CASSSRTSGGELFF. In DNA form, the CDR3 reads TGCGCCAGCAGCTCCCGGACCAGCGGGGGGGAGCTGTTTTTT. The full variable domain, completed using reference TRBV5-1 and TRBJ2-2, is KAGVTQTPRYLIKTRGQQVTLSCSPISGHRSVSWYQQTPGQGLQFLFEYFSETQRNKGNFPGRFSGRQFSNSRSEMNVSTLELGDSALYLCASSSRTSGGELFFGEGSRLTVL.

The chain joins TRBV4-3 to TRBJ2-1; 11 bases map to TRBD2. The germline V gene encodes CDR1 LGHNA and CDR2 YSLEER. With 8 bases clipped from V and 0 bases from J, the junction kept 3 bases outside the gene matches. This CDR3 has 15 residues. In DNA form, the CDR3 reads TGCGCCAGCGGGACTAGCGGTAACTCCTACAATGAGCAGTTCTTC. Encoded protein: CASGTSGNSYNEQFF.

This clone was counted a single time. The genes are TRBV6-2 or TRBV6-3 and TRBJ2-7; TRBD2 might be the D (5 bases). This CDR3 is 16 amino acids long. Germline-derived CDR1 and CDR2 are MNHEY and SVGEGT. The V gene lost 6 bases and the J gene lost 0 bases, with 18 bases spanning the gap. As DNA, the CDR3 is TGTGCCAGCAGCTATCCCTCGCGGGTCAACTCCTACGAGCAGTACTTC. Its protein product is CASSYPSRVNSYEQYF.

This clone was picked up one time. The CDR3 here is CASSENDGNEKLFF. In nucleotides, the CDR3 is TGTGCCAGCAGTGAAAATGACGGGAATGAAAAACTGTTTTTT. The gene calls are TRBV28 and TRBJ1-4; D uncertain. Trimming took 5 bases from V and 5 from J, leaving 12 bases between them. The CDR3 length is 14 residues. The V gene's germline CDR1 is MDHEN and CDR2 SYDVKM.

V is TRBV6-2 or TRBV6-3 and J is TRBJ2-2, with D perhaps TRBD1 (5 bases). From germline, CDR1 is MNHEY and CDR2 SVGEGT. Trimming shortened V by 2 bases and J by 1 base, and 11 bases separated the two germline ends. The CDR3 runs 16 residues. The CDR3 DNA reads TGTGCCAGCAGTTACGATCCCAGGGAGAACACCGGGGAGCTGTTTTTT. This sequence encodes CASSYDPRENTGELFF.

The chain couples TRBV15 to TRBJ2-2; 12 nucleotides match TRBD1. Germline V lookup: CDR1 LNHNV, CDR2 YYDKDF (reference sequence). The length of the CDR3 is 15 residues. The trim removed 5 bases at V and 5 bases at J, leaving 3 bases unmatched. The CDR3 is CATSGDRGHTGELFF. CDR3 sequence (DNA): TGTGCCACCAGCGGGGACAGGGGGCATACCGGGGAGCTGTTTTTT.

CDR3 nucleotides: TGCGCCAGCAGCTATGGTCAAACAGATGAGCAGTTCTTC. Amino acid sequence: CASSYGQTDEQFF. The V call is TRBV5-1, the J call TRBJ2-1; D gene ambiguous. With 3 bases removed from V and 8 bases from J, the gap between germline ends came to 12 bases. CDR3 length: 13 residues. Germline CDR1 and CDR2: SGHRS and YFSETQ.

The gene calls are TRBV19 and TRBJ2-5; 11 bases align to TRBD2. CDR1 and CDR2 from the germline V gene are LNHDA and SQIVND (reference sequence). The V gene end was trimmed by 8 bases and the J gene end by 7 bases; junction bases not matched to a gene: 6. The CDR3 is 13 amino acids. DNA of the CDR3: TGTGCCAGTCGACTAGCGGGGAGTGGGACCCAGTACTTC. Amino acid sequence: CASRLAGSGTQYF.

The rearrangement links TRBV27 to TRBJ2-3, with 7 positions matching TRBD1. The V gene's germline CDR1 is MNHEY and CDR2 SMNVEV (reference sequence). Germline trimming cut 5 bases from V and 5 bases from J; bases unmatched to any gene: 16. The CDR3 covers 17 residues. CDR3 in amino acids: CASSPKDPGQPRDTQYF. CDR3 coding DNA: TGTGCCAGCAGTCCTAAGGATCCGGGACAGCCTAGAGATACGCAGTATTTT.

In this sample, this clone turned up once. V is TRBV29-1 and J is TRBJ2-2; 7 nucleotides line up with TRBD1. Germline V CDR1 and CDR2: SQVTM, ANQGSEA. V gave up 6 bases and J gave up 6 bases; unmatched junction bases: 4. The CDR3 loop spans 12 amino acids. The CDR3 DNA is TGCAGCGTGGCTACAGGGGCCGGGGAGCTGTTTTTT. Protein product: CSVATGAGELFF.

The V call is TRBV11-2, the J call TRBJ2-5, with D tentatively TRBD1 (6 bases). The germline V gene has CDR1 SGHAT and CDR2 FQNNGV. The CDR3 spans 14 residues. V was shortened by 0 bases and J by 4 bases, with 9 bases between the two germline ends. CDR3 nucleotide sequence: TGTGCCAGCAGCTTAGATGGCAGGGGAGAGACCCAGTACTTC. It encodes CASSLDGRGETQYF.

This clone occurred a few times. DNA for the CDR3: TGTGCCAGCAGCCAAGATCGGCAGGGGGCGGCCGAGCAGTACTTC. Translated, it gives CASSQDRQGAAEQYF. This chain uses TRBV3-1 (or the pseudogene TRBV3-2) with TRBJ2-7; TRBD1 matches at 8 bases. This CDR3 is built from 15 residues. The ends lost 0 bases at V and 6 bases at J; junction bases unmatched: 7. Germline V gives CDR1 LGHDT, CDR2 YNNKEL (reference sequence).